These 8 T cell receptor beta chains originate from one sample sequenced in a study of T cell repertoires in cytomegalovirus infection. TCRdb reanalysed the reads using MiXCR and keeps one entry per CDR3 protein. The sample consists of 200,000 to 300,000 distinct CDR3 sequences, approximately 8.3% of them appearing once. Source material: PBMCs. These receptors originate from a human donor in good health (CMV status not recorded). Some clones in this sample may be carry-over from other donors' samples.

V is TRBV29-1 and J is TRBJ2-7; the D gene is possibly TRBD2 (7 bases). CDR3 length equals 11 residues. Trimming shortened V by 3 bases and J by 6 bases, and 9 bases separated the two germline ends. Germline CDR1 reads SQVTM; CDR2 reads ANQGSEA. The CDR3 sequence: CSVDRGGEQYF. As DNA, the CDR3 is TGCAGCGTTGATAGGGGGGGCGAGCAGTACTTC.

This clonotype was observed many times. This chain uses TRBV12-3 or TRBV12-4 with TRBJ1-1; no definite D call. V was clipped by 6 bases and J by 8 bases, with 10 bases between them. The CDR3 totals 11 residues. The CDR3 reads CASRSRFEAFF. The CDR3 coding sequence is TGTGCCAGCAGATCGAGGTTCGAAGCTTTCTTT.

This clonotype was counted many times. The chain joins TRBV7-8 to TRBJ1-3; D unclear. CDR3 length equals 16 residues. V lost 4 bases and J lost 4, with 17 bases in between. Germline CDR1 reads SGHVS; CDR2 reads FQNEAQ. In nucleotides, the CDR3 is TGTGCCAGCAGCTCCCCCACGGGAGGACGCGGAAACACCATATATTTT. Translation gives CASSSPTGGRGNTIYF.

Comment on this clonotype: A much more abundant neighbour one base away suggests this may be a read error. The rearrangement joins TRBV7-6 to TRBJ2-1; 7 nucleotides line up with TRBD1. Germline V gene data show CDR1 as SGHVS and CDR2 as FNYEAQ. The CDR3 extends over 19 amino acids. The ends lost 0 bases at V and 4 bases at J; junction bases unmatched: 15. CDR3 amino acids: CASSLAMPGTARRYNEQFF. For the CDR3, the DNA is TGTGCCAGCAGCTTAGCTATGCCCGGGACAGCGAGAAGATACAATGAGCAGTTCTTC.

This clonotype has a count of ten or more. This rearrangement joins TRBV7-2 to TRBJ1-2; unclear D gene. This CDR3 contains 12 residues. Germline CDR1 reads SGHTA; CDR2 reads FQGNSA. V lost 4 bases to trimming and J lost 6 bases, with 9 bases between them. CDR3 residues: CASSSTGDGYTF. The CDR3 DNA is TGTGCCAGCAGCTCTACCGGGGATGGCTACACCTTC.

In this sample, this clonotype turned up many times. The CDR3 loop is CASSYSQGIGSNQPQHF. CDR3 DNA: TGTGCCAGCAGTTACTCCCAGGGGATTGGTAGCAATCAGCCCCAGCATTTT. The chain combines TRBV28 with TRBJ1-5; TRBD1 is a possible D gene (6 bases). This CDR3 contains 17 residues. In germline, CDR1 is MDHEN, CDR2 SYDVKM. Trimming stripped 4 bases from V and 0 bases from J, with 16 bases between.

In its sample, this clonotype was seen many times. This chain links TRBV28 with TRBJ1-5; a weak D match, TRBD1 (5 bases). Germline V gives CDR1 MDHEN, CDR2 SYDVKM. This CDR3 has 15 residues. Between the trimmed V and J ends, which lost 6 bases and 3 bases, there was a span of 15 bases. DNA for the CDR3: TGTGCCAGCAGCACTTGGGGGTTTCACAATCAGCCCCAGCATTTT. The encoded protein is CASSTWGFHNQPQHF.

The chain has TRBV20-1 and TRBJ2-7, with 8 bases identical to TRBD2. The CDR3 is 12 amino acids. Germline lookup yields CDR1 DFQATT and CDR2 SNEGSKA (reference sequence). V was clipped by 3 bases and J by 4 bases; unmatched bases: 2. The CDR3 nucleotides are TGCAGTGCTAGCGGGAGGGAGTACGAGCAGTACTTC. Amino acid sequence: CSASGREYEQYF.